This TCR beta chain was sequenced in a study of T-cell memory formation after mild COVID-19. Across the study: There were largely donor-specific TCR clusters.

With regard to this clonotype: Its specificity is not known.

General study findings and limits: Clonal second-wave expansions that peaked on day 37 had unconfirmed SARS-CoV-2 specificity. Mainly CM and EM harbored the contracting CD4+ clones; mainly EMRA harbored the CD8+ ones.

Germline V lookup: CDR1 MNHEY, CDR2 SVGAGI. V was trimmed by 6 bases and J by 6 bases, leaving 13 bases between them. The CDR3 is 13 amino acids. Using constant-segment primers, 5'RACE produced TCR alpha and TCR beta cDNA libraries carrying sample barcodes and UMIs. TCRdb passed the 5' RACE reads through MiXCR, listing each CDR3 protein once. Of about 290,000 distinct CDR3 sequences listed, about a sixth were seen once; the top ten hold roughly 20%. The source material was PBMCs or a T cell subset sorted from them (not recorded which). V gene TRBV6-5 combines with J gene TRBJ2-3, with D possibly TRBD2 on 7 matching bases. This TCR was sampled from a man in his late teens or twenties who had mild COVID-19 (a few samples of this study predate the infection). Cell type and time point are not known. Here the CDR3 reads CASSPGGQDTQYF. The CDR3 DNA follows: TGTGCCAGCAGCCCGGGGGGCCAGGATACGCAGTATTTT.